Shown below are 3 T cell receptor beta chains from a single sample sequenced in a study of blood T cell repertoires in COVID-19. Profiled with immunoSEQ multiplex PCR; TCRdb holds only in-frame clones, not every one. The table shows around 180,000 clones, with 74% occurring only once. Input material: peripheral blood. The receptors stem from a woman older than 75 with acute or convalescent COVID-19.

V gene TRBV28 combines with J gene TRBJ2-7; D may be TRBD2 (6 bases). The CDR3 loop spans 13 amino acids. V gave up 7 bases and J gave up 1 base, with 11 bases separating them. Germline CDR1 reads MDHEN; CDR2 reads SYDVKM. The CDR3 reads CASTPGLSYEQYF. CDR3 nucleotide sequence: TGTGCCAGCACCCCGGGACTTTCCTACGAGCAGTACTTC.

This clone was recorded many times. V usage is TRBV24-1 and J usage is TRBJ1-4, with D perhaps TRBD1 (5 bases). This CDR3 is 16 amino acids long. V gave up 2 bases and J gave up 2 bases, with 11 bases separating them. Germline V gene sequence: CDR1 KGHDR, CDR2 SFDVKD. CDR3: CATSDSGRGTNEKLFF. CDR3 nucleotides: TGTGCCACCAGTGATTCCGGGCGGGGCACTAATGAAAAACTGTTTTTT.

The rearrangement joins TRBV2 to TRBJ1-2, with D possibly TRBD1 on 6 matching bases. Germline V CDR1 and CDR2: SNHLY, FYNNEI. CDR3 length: 11 residues. Trimming cost V 9 bases and J 4 bases, with 9 bases left between them. The CDR3 DNA reads as TGTGCCAGTGGACAGACCTATGGCTACACCTTC. Amino acids: CASGQTYGYTF.